The sequence of this T cell receptor (beta chain) was determined in a study of blood T cell repertoires in COVID-19. Looking at the study overall: The origin of the acute and convalescent COVID-19 samples was the United States, Italy and Spain. PBMCs, B-cell-depleted T cells, or T cells were the source of the cDNA or gDNA that made up the material.

The length of the CDR3 is 13 residues. CDR1 SNHLY and CDR2 FYNNEI come from the germline V gene. V was pared by 9 bases and J by 2 bases, with 1 base of the junction left unmatched. In the authors' methods: How many nucleated cells were present was estimated from reference gene primer amplification. Assay: immunoSEQ multiplex PCR; the TCRdb copy retains only in-frame clones and omits some. The D gene and trimming were derived from the DNA, and the V and J assignments and clone size from that table. This table holds about 260,000 clones, around 82% found once. The sample holds one count of this clone. The sample was peripheral blood. This chain uses TRBV2 with TRBJ1-3; 10 nucleotides match TRBD1. The TCR originated in a woman aged 45 to 65 who had recovered from COVID-19. The CDR3 DNA reads as TGTGCCAGGGGGACAGGGGCTGGAAACACCATATATTTT. It yields the protein CARGTGAGNTIYF.